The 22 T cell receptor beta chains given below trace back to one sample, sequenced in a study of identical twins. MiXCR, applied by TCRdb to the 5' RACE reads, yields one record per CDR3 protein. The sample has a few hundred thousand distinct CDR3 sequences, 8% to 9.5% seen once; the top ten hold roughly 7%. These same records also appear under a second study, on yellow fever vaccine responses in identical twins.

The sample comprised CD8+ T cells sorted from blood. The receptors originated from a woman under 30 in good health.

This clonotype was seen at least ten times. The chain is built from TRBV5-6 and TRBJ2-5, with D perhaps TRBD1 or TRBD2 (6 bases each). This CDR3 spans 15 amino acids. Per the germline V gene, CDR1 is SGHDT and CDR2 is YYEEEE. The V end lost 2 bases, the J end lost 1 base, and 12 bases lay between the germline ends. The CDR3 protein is CASSFGGLFQETQYF. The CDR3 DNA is TGTGCCAGCAGCTTCGGGGGCTTATTCCAAGAGACCCAGTACTTC. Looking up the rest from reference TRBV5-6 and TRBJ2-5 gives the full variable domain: DAGVTQSPTHLIKTRGQQVTLRCSPKSGHDTVSWYQQALGQGPQFIFQYYEEEERQRGNFPDRFSGHQFPNYSSELNVNALLLGDSALYLCASSFGGLFQETQYFGPGTRLLVL.

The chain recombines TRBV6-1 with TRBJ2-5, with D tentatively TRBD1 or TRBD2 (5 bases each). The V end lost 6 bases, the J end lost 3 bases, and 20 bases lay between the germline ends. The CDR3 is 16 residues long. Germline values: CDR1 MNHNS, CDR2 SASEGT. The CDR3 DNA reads TGTGCCAGCAGCCTAGACCCCCCCGGGACGGAAGAGACCCAGTACTTC. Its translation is CASSLDPPGTEETQYF.

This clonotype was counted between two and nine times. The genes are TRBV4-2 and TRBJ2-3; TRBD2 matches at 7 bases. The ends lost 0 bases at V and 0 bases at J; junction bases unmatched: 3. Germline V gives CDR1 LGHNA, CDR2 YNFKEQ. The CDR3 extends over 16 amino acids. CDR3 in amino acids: CASSQERGSSTDTQYF. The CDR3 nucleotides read TGTGCCAGCAGCCAAGAGCGGGGGTCTAGCACAGATACGCAGTATTTT.

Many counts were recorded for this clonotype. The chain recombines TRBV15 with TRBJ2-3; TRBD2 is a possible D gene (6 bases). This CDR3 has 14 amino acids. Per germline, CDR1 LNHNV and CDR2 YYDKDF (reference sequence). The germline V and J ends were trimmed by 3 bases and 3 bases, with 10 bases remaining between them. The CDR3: CATSRGEDTDTQYF. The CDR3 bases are TGTGCCACCAGCAGGGGGGAGGATACAGATACGCAGTATTTT. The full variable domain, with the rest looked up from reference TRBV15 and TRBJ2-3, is DAMVIQNPRYQVTQFGKPVTLSCSQTLNHNVMYWYQQKSSQAPKLLFHYYDKDFNNEADTPDNFQSRRPNTSFCFLDIRSPGLGDTAMYLCATSRGEDTDTQYFGPGTRLTVL.

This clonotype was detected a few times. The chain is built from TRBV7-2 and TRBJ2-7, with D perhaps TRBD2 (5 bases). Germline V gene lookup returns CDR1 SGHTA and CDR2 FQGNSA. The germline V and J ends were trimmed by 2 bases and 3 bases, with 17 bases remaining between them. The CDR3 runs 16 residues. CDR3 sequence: CASSLISPGVSYEQYF. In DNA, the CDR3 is TGTGCCAGCAGCTTAATTTCCCCCGGGGTAAGCTACGAGCAGTACTTC.

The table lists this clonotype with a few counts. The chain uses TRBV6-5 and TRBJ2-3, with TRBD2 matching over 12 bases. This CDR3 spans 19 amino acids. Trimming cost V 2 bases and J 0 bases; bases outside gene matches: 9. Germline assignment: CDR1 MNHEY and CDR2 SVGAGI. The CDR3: CASSYLLAGGLVSTDTQYF. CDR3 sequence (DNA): TGTGCCAGCAGTTACCTGCTAGCGGGAGGGTTAGTAAGCACAGATACGCAGTATTTT.

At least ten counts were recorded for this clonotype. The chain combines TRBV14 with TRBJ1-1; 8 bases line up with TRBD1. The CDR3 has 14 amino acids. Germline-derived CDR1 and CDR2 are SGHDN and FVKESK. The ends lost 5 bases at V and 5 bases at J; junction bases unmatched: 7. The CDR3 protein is CASSYGQGKTEAFF. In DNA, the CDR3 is TGTGCCAGCAGCTACGGACAGGGAAAAACTGAAGCTTTCTTT.

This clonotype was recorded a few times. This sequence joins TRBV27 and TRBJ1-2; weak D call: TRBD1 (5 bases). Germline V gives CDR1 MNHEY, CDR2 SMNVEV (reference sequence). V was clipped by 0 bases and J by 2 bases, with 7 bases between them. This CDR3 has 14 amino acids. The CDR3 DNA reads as TGTGCCAGCAGTTTATCGGCAGGGAACTATGGCTACACCTTC. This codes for CASSLSAGNYGYTF.

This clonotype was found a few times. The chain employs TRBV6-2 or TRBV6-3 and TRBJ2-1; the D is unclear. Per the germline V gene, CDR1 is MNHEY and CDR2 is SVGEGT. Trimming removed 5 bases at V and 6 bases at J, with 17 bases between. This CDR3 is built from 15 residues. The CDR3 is CASSTDVAIRNEQFF. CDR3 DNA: TGTGCCAGCAGTACCGACGTGGCGATACGCAATGAGCAGTTCTTC.

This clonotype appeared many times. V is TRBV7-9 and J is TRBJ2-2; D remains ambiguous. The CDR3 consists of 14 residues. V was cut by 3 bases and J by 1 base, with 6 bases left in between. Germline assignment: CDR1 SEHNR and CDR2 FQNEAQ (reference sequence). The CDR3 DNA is TGTGCCAGCAGCTTTTGGGAGAACACCGGGGAGCTGTTTTTT. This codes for CASSFWENTGELFF.

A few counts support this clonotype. CDR3 DNA sequence: TGTGCCAGCAGCCCGGACAGTAATGAAAAACTGTTTTTT. Translated: CASSPDSNEKLFF. The rearrangement joins TRBV9 to TRBJ1-4, with a possible D match to TRBD1 (6 bases). The CDR3 covers 13 residues. The germline V and J ends were trimmed by 4 bases and 4 bases, with 8 bases remaining between them. Germline CDR1 is SGDLS and CDR2 is YYNGEE.

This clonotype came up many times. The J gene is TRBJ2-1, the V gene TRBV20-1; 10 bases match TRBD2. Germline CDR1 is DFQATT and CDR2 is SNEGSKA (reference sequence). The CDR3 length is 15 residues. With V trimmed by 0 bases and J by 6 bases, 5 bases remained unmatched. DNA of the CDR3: TGCAGTGCTAGAGATCTAGCGGGGGCCCGCAATGAGCAGTTCTTC. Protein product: CSARDLAGARNEQFF.

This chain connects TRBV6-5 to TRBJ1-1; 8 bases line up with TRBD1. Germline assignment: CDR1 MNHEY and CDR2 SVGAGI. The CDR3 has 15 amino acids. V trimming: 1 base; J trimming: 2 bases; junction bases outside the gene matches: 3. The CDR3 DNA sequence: TGTGCCAGCAGTTACTGGGACAGGCTCAACACTGAAGCTTTCTTT. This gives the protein CASSYWDRLNTEAFF.

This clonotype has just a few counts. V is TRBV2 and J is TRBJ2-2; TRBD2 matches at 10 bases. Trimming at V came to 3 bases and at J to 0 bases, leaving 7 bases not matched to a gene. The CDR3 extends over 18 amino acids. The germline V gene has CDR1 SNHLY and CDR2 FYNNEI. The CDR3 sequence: CASSESGGATPNTGELFF. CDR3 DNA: TGTGCCAGCAGTGAGAGCGGGGGGGCCACTCCGAACACCGGGGAGCTGTTTTTT. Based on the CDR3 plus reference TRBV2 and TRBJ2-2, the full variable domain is EPEVTQTPSHQVTQMGQEVILRCVPISNHLYFYWYRQILGQKVEFLVSFYNNEISEKSEIFDDQFSVERPDGSNFTLKIRSTKLEDSAMYFCASSESGGATPNTGELFFGEGSRLTVL.

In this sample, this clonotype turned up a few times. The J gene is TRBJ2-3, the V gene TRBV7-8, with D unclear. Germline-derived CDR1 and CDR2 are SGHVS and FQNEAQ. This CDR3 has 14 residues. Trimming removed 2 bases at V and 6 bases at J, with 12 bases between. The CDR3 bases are TGTGCCAGCAGCTTACTCATCAAGGACGATACGCAGTATTTT. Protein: CASSLLIKDDTQYF.

The CDR3 reads CASSTTLAGGGDEQFF. The CDR3 DNA reads as TGCGCCAGCAGCACCACACTAGCGGGGGGCGGGGATGAGCAGTTCTTC. The V gene is TRBV5-1, the J gene TRBJ2-1; TRBD2 matches 12 bases. The CDR3 is 16 amino acids. Germline CDR1 is SGHRS and CDR2 is YFSETQ. The junction had 10 bases not matched to a gene; V was cut back by 4 bases and J by 8 bases.

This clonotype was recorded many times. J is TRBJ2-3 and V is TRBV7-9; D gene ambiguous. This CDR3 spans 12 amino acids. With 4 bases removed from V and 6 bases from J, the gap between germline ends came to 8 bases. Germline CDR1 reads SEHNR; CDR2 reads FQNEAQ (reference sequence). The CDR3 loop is CASSSAWDTQYF. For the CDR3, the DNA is TGTGCCAGCAGCTCCGCGTGGGATACGCAGTATTTT.

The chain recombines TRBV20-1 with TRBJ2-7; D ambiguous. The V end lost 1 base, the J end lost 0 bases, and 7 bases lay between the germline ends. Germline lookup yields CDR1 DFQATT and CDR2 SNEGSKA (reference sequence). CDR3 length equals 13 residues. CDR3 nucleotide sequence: TGCAGTGCTAGAGCTAAGTACTCCTACGAGCAGTACTTC. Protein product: CSARAKYSYEQYF.

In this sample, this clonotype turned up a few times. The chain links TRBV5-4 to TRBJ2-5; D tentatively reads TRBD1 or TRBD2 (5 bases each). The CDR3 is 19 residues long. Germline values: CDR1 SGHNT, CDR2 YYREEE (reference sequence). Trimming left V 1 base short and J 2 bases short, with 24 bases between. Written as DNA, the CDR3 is TGTGCCAGCAGCTTGAGGGGAGTGGCGCTACGCCTTGGGCAAGAGACCCAGTACTTC. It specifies CASSLRGVALRLGQETQYF.

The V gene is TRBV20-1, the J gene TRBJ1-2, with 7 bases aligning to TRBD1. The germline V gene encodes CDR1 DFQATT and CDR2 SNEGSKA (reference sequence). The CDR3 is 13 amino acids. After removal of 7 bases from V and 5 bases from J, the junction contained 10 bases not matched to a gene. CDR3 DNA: TGCAGTGATACAGGGGAGGCTTCTTATGGCTACACCTTC. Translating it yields CSDTGEASYGYTF.

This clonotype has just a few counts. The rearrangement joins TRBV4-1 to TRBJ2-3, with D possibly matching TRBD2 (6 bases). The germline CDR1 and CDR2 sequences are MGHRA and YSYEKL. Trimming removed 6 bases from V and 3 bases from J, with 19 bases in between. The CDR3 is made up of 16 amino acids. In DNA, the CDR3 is TGCGCCAGCAGTATGTACGGGGGAGAGAGGACAGATACGCAGTATTTT. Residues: CASSMYGGERTDTQYF.

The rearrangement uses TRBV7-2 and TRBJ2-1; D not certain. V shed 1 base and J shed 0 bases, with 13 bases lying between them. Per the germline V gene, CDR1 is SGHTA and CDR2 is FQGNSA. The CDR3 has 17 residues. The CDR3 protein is CASSLVIGLSSYNEQFF. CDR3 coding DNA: TGTGCCAGCAGCTTAGTAATCGGGCTTAGCTCCTACAATGAGCAGTTCTTC.